These 24 T cell receptor beta chains share one sample of origin, sequenced in a study of regulatory T cells in long-lasting Graves disease. TCR beta libraries were built with iRepertoire HTBI primers and Arm-PCR of CDR3 regions. Via MiXCR, TCRdb re-called the multiplex PCR reads, giving one row per CDR3 protein. Here the sample spans 400,000 to 500,000 distinct CDR3 sequences, around 17% being singletons. Indicated time point: newly diagnosed GD, antithyroid drugs for less than 3 months. PBMC RNA was the source of the TCR library. These records were also assigned to another study, of T cells in Graves' hyperthyroidism and ophthalmopathy.

The sequencing used peripheral blood mononuclear cells (PBMCs), collected at new diagnosis, from a patient treated with antithyroid drugs. The receptors stem from a woman in her late teens or twenties with Graves disease.

The sample holds many counts of this clonotype. The V call is TRBV7-7, the J call TRBJ1-1; D not resolved. In germline, CDR1 is SSHAT, CDR2 FNYEAQ (reference sequence). CDR3 length: 14 amino acids. Trimming pared 10 bases from V and 3 bases from J, leaving 18 bases between. The DNA of the CDR3 is TGTGCCACTAGCGCGACGGAGGTATACACTGAAGCTTTCTTT. Protein product: CATSATEVYTEAFF.

This clonotype was seen a handful of times. The chain employs TRBV10-3 and TRBJ2-3, with D uncertain. V gave up 1 base and J gave up 1 base, with 9 bases separating them. This CDR3 comprises 15 residues. CDR1 and CDR2 from the germline V gene are ENHRY and SYGVKD. The CDR3 loop is CAISELGRGTDTQYF. In DNA, the CDR3 is TGTGCCATCAGTGAGTTAGGACGTGGCACAGATACGCAGTATTTT.

This rearrangement joins TRBV4-1 to TRBJ1-5, with D tentatively TRBD1 (5 bases). The V gene lost 1 base and the J gene lost 5 bases, with 15 bases spanning the gap. The CDR3 spans 16 residues. The germline V gene has CDR1 MGHRA and CDR2 YSYEKL. The CDR3 protein is CASSQVSQGRDQPQHF. DNA for the CDR3: TGCGCCAGCAGCCAAGTTAGTCAGGGCAGGGATCAGCCCCAGCATTTT.

This clonotype was detected only once. A read error is possible here, since a much larger clone lies one base away. The chain recombines TRBV29-1 with TRBJ2-1, with D maybe TRBD1 (5 bases). V was cut by 1 base and J by 10 bases, with 11 bases left in between. From germline, CDR1 is SQVTM and CDR2 ANQGSEA. The CDR3 is 12 amino acids. In DNA, the CDR3 is TGCAGCGTTGAAGGGGGCAGCTTGGAGCAGTTCTTC. It yields the protein CSVEGGSLEQFF.

The table lists this clonotype with a few counts. The chain uses TRBV2 and TRBJ2-5; 16 nucleotides align to TRBD2. The germline gives CDR1 SNHLY, CDR2 FYNNEI. This CDR3 spans 17 amino acids. The V segment lost 5 bases and the J segment 4 bases; nucleotides outside the gene matches: 7. The CDR3 loop reads CASSQGLAGGPPETQYF. The CDR3, as DNA: TGTGCCAGCAGTCAGGGACTAGCGGGAGGGCCCCCAGAGACCCAGTACTTC.

This clonotype was observed a few times. The J gene is TRBJ1-6, the V gene TRBV14; a possible D gene is TRBD1 (5 bases). CDR3 length: 16 residues. V shed 0 bases and J shed 13 bases, with 19 bases lying between them. Germline V gene sequence: CDR1 SGHDN, CDR2 FVKESK. CDR3 bases: TGTGCCAGCAGCCAAGATCGCCCAGGGAGGGTGAATCCCCTCCACTTT. Translating gives CASSQDRPGRVNPLHF.

This clonotype was detected many times. V gene TRBV6-1 combines with J gene TRBJ1-4; no reliable D call. With 6 bases removed from V and 5 bases from J, the gap between germline ends came to 10 bases. The CDR3 runs to 13 residues. Germline V gene data show CDR1 as MNHNS and CDR2 as SASEGT. The CDR3 spells CASRIGRNEKLFF. Here the CDR3 DNA reads TGTGCCAGCAGAATAGGACGGAATGAAAAACTGTTTTTT.

The chain recombines TRBV27 with TRBJ1-6; D is ambiguous. Trimming shortened V by 2 bases and J by 1 base, and 6 bases separated the two germline ends. Germline CDR1 MNHEY, CDR2 SMNVEV (reference sequence). CDR3 length: 15 residues. The CDR3 DNA sequence: TGTGCCAGCAGTTTAAAGGTTTCCTATAATTCACCCCTCCACTTT. It translates to CASSLKVSYNSPLHF.

This clonotype was found a few times. The CDR3 coding sequence is TGTGCCAGCAGTGACTCCAGGACAGAGAACTCCTACGAGCAGTACTTC. Its protein product is CASSDSRTENSYEQYF. This chain joins TRBV6-1 and TRBJ2-7; TRBD1 might be the D (6 bases). The germline V and J ends were trimmed by 3 bases and 0 bases, with 15 bases remaining between them. The CDR3 has 16 amino acids. Per germline, CDR1 MNHNS and CDR2 SASEGT.

This chain links TRBV20-1 with TRBJ1-6; 8 nucleotides match TRBD1. Trimming at V came to 6 bases and at J to 10 bases, leaving 8 bases not matched to a gene. CDR3 length: 13 amino acids. CDR1 and CDR2 (germline): DFQATT, SNEGSKA (reference sequence). CDR3 nucleotides: TGCAGTGCCCATGGACAGGGAAACTCACCCCTCCACTTT. Translated: CSAHGQGNSPLHF.

This clonotype was seen many times. The chain employs TRBV20-1 and TRBJ2-3, with TRBD2 matching over 8 bases. From germline, CDR1 is DFQATT and CDR2 SNEGSKA (reference sequence). The length of the CDR3 is 15 residues. V dropped 6 bases and J dropped 4; count of bases not matched to a gene: 12. The CDR3 DNA follows: TGCAGTGCCCTTTCTCGACTAGCGTCGGCAGATACGCAGTATTTT. As protein: CSALSRLASADTQYF.

This chain connects TRBV10-2 to TRBJ1-2, with D maybe TRBD1 (5 bases). The germline V gene encodes CDR1 WSHSY and CDR2 SAAADI. Trimming shortened V by 6 bases and J by 1 base, and 15 bases separated the two germline ends. The CDR3 loop spans 15 amino acids. The CDR3: CASRPDSNYNYGYTF. The CDR3 DNA follows: TGCGCCAGCAGACCCGACAGCAACTATAACTATGGCTACACCTTC.

This clonotype was counted ten times or more. This chain uses TRBV28 with TRBJ2-7; D might be TRBD1 (5 bases). Trimming removed 5 bases from V and 6 bases from J, with 11 bases in between. Per germline, CDR1 MDHEN and CDR2 SYDVKM. The CDR3 length is 12 residues. CDR3 sequence: CASSTQGGEQYF. Written as DNA, the CDR3 is TGTGCCAGCAGTACTCAGGGTGGCGAGCAGTACTTC.

Ten or more counts support this clonotype. The chain combines TRBV6-2 or TRBV6-3 with TRBJ2-1, with no clear D. Deletions cut 8 bases from V and 4 bases from J, with 12 bases between. Germline V gene data show CDR1 as MNHEY and CDR2 as SVGEGT. The CDR3 runs to 13 residues. The CDR3 DNA sequence: TGTGCCAGCTCACCCCGACTGTACAATGAGCAGTTCTTC. Translated: CASSPRLYNEQFF.

This clonotype has just a few counts. The V and J genes are TRBV9 and TRBJ2-6; the match to TRBD1 covers 7 bases. Germline V gene lookup returns CDR1 SGDLS and CDR2 YYNGEE. This CDR3 region has 18 residues. The J segment lost 1 base and the V segment lost 2 bases, leaving 9 bases of the junction unmatched. The CDR3 region has the DNA TGTGCCAGCAGCGTTTGGACAGGCATTACATCTGGGGCCAACGTCCTGACTTTC. Translated: CASSVWTGITSGANVLTF.

This clonotype was observed many times. V is TRBV11-2 and J is TRBJ2-7; tentatively, D is TRBD1 (6 bases). V lost 5 bases and J 4 bases, leaving 15 bases between the germline ends. Germline V gene sequence: CDR1 SGHAT, CDR2 FQNNGV. CDR3 length: 14 amino acids. The CDR3 region is CASSPDRRLYEQYF. CDR3 nucleotides: TGTGCCAGCAGCCCCGACAGGAGACTATACGAGCAGTACTTC. The full variable domain, completed using reference TRBV11-2 and TRBJ2-7, is EAGVAQSPRYKIIEKRQSVAFWCNPISGHATLYWYQQILGQGPKLLIQFQNNGVVDDSQLPKDRFSAERLKGVDSTLKIQPAKLEDSAVYLCASSPDRRLYEQYFGPGTRLTVT.

This clonotype was observed at least ten times. In DNA form, the CDR3 reads TGCGCCAGCAGCTTGAGGACTAGCGGGAGGGCCCATGAGCAGTTCTTC. Translation: CASSLRTSGRAHEQFF. This sequence joins TRBV5-1 and TRBJ2-1, with 15 bases that match TRBD2. The V segment lost 1 base and the J segment 8 bases; nucleotides outside the gene matches: 4. The CDR3 loop spans 16 amino acids. The germline V gene encodes CDR1 SGHRS and CDR2 YFSETQ.

This clonotype was recorded many times. The gene calls are TRBV11-3 and TRBJ2-3, with TRBD2 matching 12 bases. The CDR3 runs to 15 residues. From germline, CDR1 is SGHNT and CDR2 YENEEA. V lost 3 bases and J lost 4; bases outside the gene matches: 2. The CDR3 sequence: CASSFRTSGADTQYF. CDR3 bases: TGTGCCAGCAGCTTTCGGACTAGCGGGGCAGATACGCAGTATTTT. The complete variable domain, with remaining parts taken from reference TRBV11-3 and TRBJ2-3, reads EAGVVQSPRYKIIEKKQPVAFWCNPISGHNTLYWYLQNLGQGPELLIRYENEEAVDDSQLPKDRFSAERLKGVDSTLKIQPAELGDSAVYLCASSFRTSGADTQYFGPGTRLTVL.

As to this clonotype: This may come from a read error, since a much larger clone is one base off. V is TRBV20-1 and J is TRBJ2-1, with 8 bases lining up with TRBD2. Germline loops: CDR1 DFQATT, CDR2 SNEGSKA (reference sequence). After removal of 5 bases from V and 3 bases from J, the junction contained 9 bases not matched to a gene. The CDR3 consists of 15 residues. CDR3 loop: CSAWSGSDFYNEQFF. For the CDR3, the DNA is TGCAGTGCTTGGAGCGGGAGCGACTTCTACAATGAGCAGTTCTTC.

The sample holds many counts of this clonotype. The chain carries TRBV24-1 and TRBJ1-1; D is uncertain. Trimming cost V 6 bases and J 4 bases, with 17 bases left between them. This CDR3 comprises 15 residues. Germline CDR1 reads KGHDR; CDR2 reads SFDVKD. This chain's CDR3 is CATSRSTGVGTEAFF. CDR3 DNA sequence: TGTGCCACCAGTCGGTCAACCGGGGTAGGCACTGAAGCTTTCTTT.

The rearrangement joins TRBV7-2 to TRBJ2-3; D is ambiguous. In germline, CDR1 is SGHTA, CDR2 FQGNSA. V lost 5 bases and J lost 2, with 14 bases in between. CDR3 length: 15 residues. The CDR3 loop is CASSRDHTSTDTQYF. CDR3 nucleotide sequence: TGTGCCAGCAGCCGCGACCACACCTCCACAGATACGCAGTATTTT.

The table lists this clonotype with a few counts. The chain uses TRBV3-1 and TRBJ1-6, with 7 positions matching TRBD1. The V gene's germline CDR1 is LGHDT and CDR2 YNNKEL (reference sequence). The CDR3 covers 15 residues. The ends lost 5 bases at V and 9 bases at J; junction bases unmatched: 10. This CDR3 reads CASSNRQGRISPLHF. The CDR3 DNA sequence: TGTGCCAGCAGCAACCGACAGGGACGGATTTCACCCCTCCACTTT.

This clonotype was observed many times. The chain combines TRBV10-2 with TRBJ2-1; 8 bases fit TRBD2. CDR1 and CDR2 from the germline V gene are WSHSY and SAAADI. The CDR3 contains 14 residues. V lost 2 bases and J lost 10; bases outside the gene matches: 7. CDR3 DNA: TGCGCCAGCAGTGAGCGGGAGGGCCGGGAGGAGCAGTTCTTC. As protein: CASSEREGREEQFF.

The chain combines TRBV2 with TRBJ2-1; 7 bases are shared with TRBD2. Germline V gene lookup returns CDR1 SNHLY and CDR2 FYNNEI. The length of the CDR3 is 14 residues. Trimming removed 7 bases from V and 5 bases from J; junction bases left unmatched: 8. The DNA for the CDR3 is TGTGCCAGCATCCGGCGGGAGAGCCACAATGAGCAGTTCTTC. Translating it yields CASIRRESHNEQFF.